The entry below gives a single TCR beta chain sequence along with its context. This record comes from a study of OX40 agonist ivuxolimab in advanced cancers. The assay was immunoSEQ multiplex PCR, and TCRdb's table has in-frame clones only and misses some. The sample has under 100,000 clones, nearly 90% seen once. Germline loops: CDR1 SEHNR, CDR2 FQNEAQ (reference sequence). The trim removed 4 bases at V and 0 bases at J, leaving 7 bases unmatched. The CDR3 has 17 amino acids. V is TRBV7-9 and J is TRBJ2-7; 12 nucleotides align to TRBD2. This clonotype was sampled from an adult with an advanced solid tumor such as melanoma, head and neck, liver or kidney cancer. This material consisted of CD4+ or CD8+ T cells sorted from blood, taken in a trial of the OX40 agonist ivuxolimab. The CDR3 region is CASSSRTSGKSSYEQYF. The CDR3 nucleotides are TGTGCCAGCAGCTCCCGGACTAGCGGGAAGAGCTCCTACGAGCAGTACTTC.